This record concerns one T cell receptor beta chain sequence. Its antigen is undetermined. This record belongs to a study of blood T cells in healthy people across ages. Study-wide background: Per two T cells, template switching captured roughly one barcoded beta molecule.

V lost 6 bases and J lost 4; bases outside the gene matches: 4. There are 14 residues in the CDR3. From germline, CDR1 is SQVTM and CDR2 ANQGSEA. Findings of the study overall: TCR beta diversity, measured per million T cells, fell in a roughly linear way with age.

Through a sample-barcoded 5' primer and a J-beta primer mix, a second PCR was run for roughly 6 to 11 cycles. Through a template-switch adaptor with 12 random nucleotides, each cDNA molecule received a tag. MiXCR, run by TCRdb on the 5' RACE reads, gives a single entry per CDR3 protein. The table records around 800,000 distinct CDR3 sequences, about 62% of them present only once. The chain couples TRBV29-1 to TRBJ2-5; 14 positions match TRBD2. This clonotype was sampled from a man younger than 40 in good health. The sample comprised blood. The CDR3 DNA is TGCAGCGTCGCGACTAGCGGGGGGGCAGAGACCCAGTACTTC. Protein product: CSVATSGGAETQYF.